What follows are 21 T cell receptor beta chains derived from one specimen sequenced in a study of cytotoxic CD8 clonotypes in ibrutinib-treated CLL. TCRdb keeps only in-frame clones here, not all; method: immunoSEQ multiplex PCR. Here the sample spans 200,000 to 250,000 clones, roughly 79% being singletons. Specimen: PBMCs, collected after 12 months of ibrutinib treatment. All receptors come from a human donor with chronic lymphocytic leukemia.

This clone has a handful of counts. This chain joins TRBV2 and TRBJ1-5; tentatively, D is TRBD1 (6 bases). CDR3 length: 15 residues. Trimming removed 6 bases from V and 0 bases from J, with 12 bases in between. Germline loops: CDR1 SNHLY, CDR2 FYNNEI. CDR3 amino acids: CASSEQGYSNQPQHF. CDR3 nucleotide sequence: TGTGCCAGCAGCGAACAGGGTTATAGCAATCAGCCCCAGCATTTT.

This clone showed up many times. Sequence at one end of the junction differs from germline and may be a read error. V gene TRBV7-7 combines with J gene TRBJ2-7; D possibly uses TRBD1 or TRBD2 (6 bases each). The CDR3 has 13 residues. From germline, CDR1 is SSHAT and CDR2 FNYEAQ (reference sequence). The CDR3 DNA follows: TGTGCTAGCAGCTTGGAACAGGGAGGCGAGCAGTACTTC. Encoded protein: CASSLEQGGEQYF.

Comment on this clone: Additional DNA sequences in this sample encode the identical CDR3. Written as DNA, the CDR3 is TGCGCCAGCAGCTTTCCACGCACAGATACGCAGTATTTT. Protein product: CASSFPRTDTQYF. The chain combines TRBV5-1 with TRBJ2-3; D gene uncertain. V gave up 2 bases and J gave up 1 base, with 5 bases separating them. In germline, CDR1 is SGHRS, CDR2 YFSETQ. The CDR3 consists of 13 residues.

The chain carries TRBV7-9 and TRBJ2-7; D is unclear. The germline gives CDR1 SEHNR, CDR2 FQNEAQ (reference sequence). There are 16 residues in the CDR3. With 2 bases removed from V and 6 bases from J, the gap between germline ends came to 20 bases. Here the CDR3 DNA reads TGTGCCAGCAGCTTAATTGGATCGACTGCTCCGGGCGAGCAGTACTTC. Encoded protein: CASSLIGSTAPGEQYF.

This CDR3 is CASSERGQQIYGYTF. The CDR3 bases are TGTGCCAGCAGCGAGAGGGGACAGCAAATCTATGGCTACACCTTC. The J gene is TRBJ1-2, the V gene TRBV9; 7 bases fit TRBD1. This CDR3 region has 15 residues. The trim removed 3 bases at V and 4 bases at J, leaving 9 bases unmatched. Per the germline V gene, CDR1 is SGDLS and CDR2 is YYNGEE.

The count of this clone is one. This chain uses TRBV5-1 with TRBJ1-3; D is undetermined. Germline V gene sequence: CDR1 SGHRS, CDR2 YFSETQ. CDR3 length: 16 residues. V was cut by 0 bases and J by 4 bases, with 14 bases left in between. CDR3 sequence (DNA): TGCGCCAGCAGCTTGGAAGCGGATTCTCGGGGAAACACCATATATTTT. Its protein product is CASSLEADSRGNTIYF. Drawing the rest from reference TRBV5-1 and TRBJ1-3, the complete variable domain is KAGVTQTPRYLIKTRGQQVTLSCSPISGHRSVSWYQQTPGQGLQFLFEYFSETQRNKGNFPGRFSGRQFSNSRSEMNVSTLELGDSALYLCASSLEADSRGNTIYFGEGSWLTVV.

The chain combines TRBV2 with TRBJ2-7; TRBD2 aligns across 11 bases. After removal of 6 bases from V and 7 bases from J, the junction contained 8 bases not matched to a gene. In germline, CDR1 is SNHLY, CDR2 FYNNEI. This CDR3 is built from 14 residues. The CDR3 nucleotides read TGTGCCAGCAGGTCACTAGCGGGGGCGGGGGAGCAGTACTTC. Protein: CASRSLAGAGEQYF.

V and J are TRBV18 and TRBJ1-2, with D unclear. Per the germline V gene, CDR1 is KGHSH and CDR2 is LQKENI. Trimming cost V 1 base and J 7 bases, with 10 bases left between them. This CDR3 contains 13 residues. The chain's CDR3 is CASSPQGEAGYTF. The CDR3 DNA sequence: TGTGCCAGCTCACCACAAGGAGAAGCTGGCTACACCTTC.

This chain connects TRBV19 to TRBJ2-3, with D tentatively TRBD2 (7 bases). Trimming pared 4 bases from V and 2 bases from J, leaving 19 bases between. The CDR3 covers 17 residues. Germline V gene lookup returns CDR1 LNHDA and CDR2 SQIVND (reference sequence). The CDR3 sequence: CASSRARGAVDTDTQYF. DNA of the CDR3: TGTGCCAGTAGTAGGGCCCGGGGGGCAGTGGACACAGATACGCAGTATTTT.

This clone occurred a few times. The rearrangement joins TRBV7-2 to TRBJ1-2, with a weak D call TRBD1 (6 bases). This CDR3 has 16 residues. Trimming removed 5 bases from V and 5 bases from J, with 21 bases in between. Germline CDR1 is SGHTA and CDR2 is FQGNSA. The CDR3 region is CASSDQGPGARYGYTF. CDR3 in DNA: TGTGCCAGCAGCGACCAGGGCCCGGGGGCGCGATATGGCTACACCTTC.

V and J are TRBV5-1 and TRBJ2-1; D might be TRBD2 (5 bases). The CDR3 has 15 amino acids. Germline V lookup: CDR1 SGHRS, CDR2 YFSETQ. V was trimmed by 0 bases and J by 6 bases, leaving 13 bases between them. This chain's CDR3 is CASSLGLGVGNEQFF. CDR3 nucleotides: TGCGCCAGCAGCTTGGGACTCGGGGTAGGCAATGAGCAGTTCTTC.

This clone was picked up one time. This sequence joins TRBV7-9 and TRBJ1-2; weak D call: TRBD1 (5 bases). The CDR3 covers 14 residues. Germline V gene sequence: CDR1 SEHNR, CDR2 FQNEAQ (reference sequence). V was cut by 1 base and J by 5 bases, with 11 bases left in between. CDR3 sequence (DNA): TGTGCCAGCAGCTTAGGGCAGGGCCTGTATGGCTACACCTTC. This codes for CASSLGQGLYGYTF.

The chain carries TRBV28 and TRBJ2-7, with D unclear. Looked up from germline, CDR1 is MDHEN and CDR2 is SYDVKM. The length of the CDR3 is 12 residues. Trimming shortened V by 3 bases and J by 6 bases, and 9 bases separated the two germline ends. CDR3 sequence reads: CASSFGPFEQYF. The CDR3 region has the DNA TGTGCCAGCAGTTTCGGGCCTTTCGAGCAGTACTTC. Variable domain in full (rest from reference TRBV28 and TRBJ2-7): DVKVTQSSRYLVKRTGEKVFLECVQDMDHENMFWYRQDPGLGLRLIYFSYDVKMKEKGDIPEGYSVSREKKERFSLILESASTNQTSMYLCASSFGPFEQYFGPGTRLTVT.

This sequence joins TRBV5-1 and TRBJ1-1; D unresolved. The CDR3 sequence is 15 residues long. V lost 2 bases, J lost 0 bases, and 11 bases lay in between. In germline, CDR1 is SGHRS, CDR2 YFSETQ. CDR3 residues: CASSLARTLNTEAFF. Written as DNA, the CDR3 is TGCGCCAGCAGCTTAGCCAGGACGTTGAACACTGAAGCTTTCTTT.

The CDR3 region has the DNA TGTGCCAGCAGTGAATTCCAGACCCAGTACTTC. This sequence encodes CASSEFQTQYF. The chain carries TRBV2 and TRBJ2-5; D gene uncertain. Germline-derived CDR1 and CDR2 are SNHLY and FYNNEI. V gave up 2 bases and J gave up 6 bases, with 4 bases separating them. The CDR3 consists of 11 residues.

The chain couples TRBV5-4 to TRBJ2-1; TRBD2 matches 8 bases. V gave up 4 bases and J gave up 0 bases; unmatched junction bases: 18. The CDR3 is 20 residues long. Germline V lookup: CDR1 SGHNT, CDR2 YYREEE (reference sequence). CDR3 nucleotide sequence: TGTGCCAGCAGCGCTGTGACCCTAGCGGGCCGTATTAGCTCCTACAATGAGCAGTTCTTC. Translated, it gives CASSAVTLAGRISSYNEQFF.

This clone was picked up one time. This chain links TRBV19 with TRBJ2-1; TRBD2 matches 15 bases. The germline V gene has CDR1 LNHDA and CDR2 SQIVND (reference sequence). V lost 5 bases and J lost 8; bases outside the gene matches: 13. The CDR3 covers 18 residues. The CDR3 DNA reads TGTGCCAGTAGTTTCGGACTAGCGGGAGGGAAATTATTGGATGAGCAGTTCTTC. It is translated as CASSFGLAGGKLLDEQFF.

As regards this clone: One end of the junction is discordant with germline, which a read error may explain. The V and J genes are TRBV20-1 and TRBJ2-4; perhaps TRBD2 as D (5 bases). From germline, CDR1 is DFQATT and CDR2 SNEGSKA (reference sequence). This CDR3 spans 11 amino acids. CDR3 DNA sequence: TGCAGTGCCAGGCCGGCTAGCAGACTTCTATTC. Translated, it gives CSARPASRLLF.

The chain couples TRBV2 to TRBJ2-3; 9 positions match TRBD1. The V and J ends lost 6 bases and 6 bases, in that order; junction bases with no gene match: 7. This CDR3 comprises 14 residues. Germline-derived CDR1 and CDR2 are SNHLY and FYNNEI. DNA of the CDR3: TGTGCCAGCAGCCGGGACAGGGTTTCTGATACGCAGTATTTT. Its protein product is CASSRDRVSDTQYF.

This clone was detected a few times. The chain recombines TRBV13 with TRBJ2-5; 8 nucleotides align to TRBD2. In germline, CDR1 is PRHDT, CDR2 FYEKMQ (reference sequence). The ends lost 0 bases at V and 3 bases at J; junction bases unmatched: 3. The CDR3 spans 15 residues. In DNA form, the CDR3 reads TGTGCCAGCAGCTTAGGGCTGACTAGCGAAGAGACCCAGTACTTC. Translation gives CASSLGLTSEETQYF.

This chain joins TRBV7-6 and TRBJ1-2, with TRBD1 matching 7 bases. Germline V lookup: CDR1 SGHVS, CDR2 FNYEAQ. CDR3 size: 13 residues. The V gene end was trimmed by 5 bases and the J gene end by 5 bases; junction bases not matched to a gene: 5. The DNA for the CDR3 is TGTGCCAGCAGCCCCGGGACAGCGTATGGCTACACCTTC. Translation: CASSPGTAYGYTF.